This T cell receptor (beta chain) is drawn from a study of OX40 agonist ivuxolimab in advanced cancers. Study in general: Ivuxolimab, which is an agonistic anti-OX40 (CD134) antibody, was administered to the patients.

The repertoire was sequenced with immunoSEQ multiplex PCR; TCRdb's copy has only in-frame clones and lacks some. Found here are around 49,000 clones, more than 80% of them singletons; the top ten hold approximately 15%. Turning to this clone: Antigen specificity is unknown.

Study results and limitations: Expanded clones were, on average, more numerous in CD8+ T cells than in CD4+. At doses 0.1 to 3.0 mg/kg, CD4+ and CD8+ clones expanded. The authors also found low normalized T-cell clonal expansion in some nonresponders.

This clonotype was obtained from an adult with an advanced solid tumor such as melanoma, head and neck, liver or kidney cancer. This specimen consisted of CD4+ or CD8+ T cells sorted from blood, obtained in a trial of the OX40 agonist ivuxolimab.

The CDR3 reads CASSFDRANYGYTF. The CDR3, as DNA: TGTGCCAGCAGCTTCGACAGGGCCAACTATGGCTACACCTTC. This chain links TRBV13 with TRBJ1-2; 7 bases agree with TRBD1. CDR3 length: 14 residues. Germline V gene sequence: CDR1 PRHDT, CDR2 FYEKMQ (reference sequence). V lost 3 bases, J lost 2 bases, and 3 bases stayed unmatched.